This is a list of T cell receptor beta chains from one sample in a study of blood T cell repertoires in COVID-19. Clones were read by immunoSEQ multiplex PCR, and TCRdb kept only the in-frame ones, dropping some. The sample holds about 81,000 clones, roughly four fifths seen once. Sequencing was done on a sample of peripheral blood. The receptor source for this set is a human donor in a cohort sampled during active COVID-19. Both conserved end residues are part of each CDR3. A D gene is named only where the DNA matches it firmly. Clone size is not always given. Where it is, it says once, few, many or a class for expanded clones.

j_call d_call clone_size v_call cdr3_aa cdr3_nt
TRBJ1-2 . once TRBV3-1/TRBV3-2 CASSQVREAVYGYTF TGTGCCAGCAGCCAAGTACGGGAAGCTGTCTATGGCTACACCTTC
TRBJ1-5 . . TRBV6-6 CATTSRGNQPQHF TGTGCCACCACATCTCGGGGGAATCAGCCCCAGCATTTT
TRBJ2-7 . few TRBV29-1 CSVGGLMGRDEQYF TGCAGCGTTGGGGGGCTGATGGGGAGGGACGAGCAGTACTTC
TRBJ2-1 . . TRBV7-2 CASSLATYNEQFF TGTGCCAGCAGCTTAGCGACTTATAATGAGCAGTTCTTC
TRBJ2-4 TRBD1 . TRBV5-5 CASSPGTGVAWDIQYF TGTGCCAGCAGCCCAGGGACAGGGGTAGCATGGGACATTCAGTACTTC
TRBJ1-3 . . TRBV2 CASSEQRTPGNTIYF TGTGCCAGCAGTGAACAGAGGACACCTGGAAACACCATATATTTT
TRBJ2-7 TRBD2 once TRBV5-6 CASSTGLAEYEQYF TGTGCCAGCAGCACGGGACTAGCGGAATACGAGCAGTACTTC
TRBJ1-1 . . TRBV6-5 CASSLPPTEAFF TGTGCCAGCAGCCTCCCCCCCACTGAAGCTTTCTTT
TRBJ2-7 TRBD1 once TRBV6-1 CASSERGHEQYF TGTGCCAGCAGTGAAAGGGGGCACGAGCAGTACTTC
TRBJ1-2 . few TRBV3-1/TRBV3-2 CASSQRGGYTF TGTGCCAGCAGCCAGCGAGGTGGCTACACCTTC
TRBJ2-5 TRBD2 few TRBV4-2 CASSQGSSGGRRETQYF TGTGCCAGCAGCCAAGGGTCTAGCGGGGGGCGACGGGAGACCCAGTACTTC
TRBJ2-5 . once TRBV5-1 CASSFRGQETQYF TGCGCCAGCAGCTTTAGGGGGCAAGAGACCCAGTACTTC
TRBJ1-2 . . TRBV4-1 CASSPGDGSNYGYTF TGCGCCAGCAGCCCGGGGGACGGTAGTAACTATGGCTACACCTTC
TRBJ1-5 . . TRBV18 CASSPEGRVISNQPQHF TGTGCCAGCTCACCAGAGGGGAGGGTAATAAGCAATCAGCCCCAGCATTTT
TRBJ1-4 TRBD1 . TRBV27 CASSLGQGADEKLFF TGTGCCAGCAGTTTGGGACAGGGGGCGGACGAAAAACTGTTTTTT
TRBJ1-6 . . TRBV4-2 CASSRPDSTLVSPLHF TGTGCCAGCAGCCGTCCGGACAGCACGTTAGTTTCACCCCTCCACTTT
TRBJ1-1 TRBD1 medium-sized TRBV6-6 CASRTDRGAFF TGTGCCAGCAGAACGGACAGGGGGGCTTTCTTT
TRBJ1-1 . . TRBV19 CASIRGGTEAFF TGTGCCAGTATTCGGGGGGGCACTGAAGCTTTCTTT
TRBJ1-4 TRBD1 . TRBV4-2 CASSLKQGNYEKLFF TGTGCCAGCAGCCTTAAACAGGGGAACTATGAAAAACTGTTTTTT
TRBJ2-7 TRBD1 . TRBV19 CASSTYWDSSYEQYF TGTGCCAGTAGTACCTATTGGGACAGCTCCTACGAGCAGTACTTC
TRBJ1-1 . once TRBV5-1 CASSGTGRSPMNTEAFF TGCGCCAGCAGCGGTACAGGGCGGTCCCCCATGAACACTGAAGCTTTCTTT
TRBJ2-2 TRBD1 . TRBV24-1 CATSDMTGTGELFF TGTGCCACCAGTGACATGACAGGGACCGGGGAGCTGTTTTTT
TRBJ1-2 TRBD1 . TRBV28 CASSSTSAGQGNYGYTF TGTGCCAGCAGTTCAACCTCAGCGGGACAGGGAAACTATGGCTACACCTTC
TRBJ2-5 . . TRBV4-2 CASSQDPNQETQYF TGTGCCAGCAGCCAAGACCCAAACCAAGAGACCCAGTACTTC
TRBJ2-7 TRBD1 . TRBV4-1 CASSQGQGSPYEQYF TGCGCCAGCAGCCAGGGACAGGGAAGCCCCTACGAGCAGTACTTC
TRBJ2-5 . . TRBV20-1 CSASHRMGETQYF TGCAGTGCTAGTCACAGGATGGGCGAGACCCAGTACTTC
TRBJ1-2 . . TRBV24-1 CATSDFSVSYGYTF TGTGCCACCAGTGATTTCTCTGTCAGCTATGGCTACACCTTC
TRBJ2-3 . . TRBV25-1 CASSEWGVFGTDTQYF TGTGCCAGCAGTGAATGGGGCGTTTTTGGCACAGATACGCAGTATTTT
TRBJ2-3 . . TRBV5-6 CASSLGLVRDTQYF TGTGCCAGCAGCTTGGGGCTAGTTCGAGATACGCAGTATTTT
TRBJ1-4 . . TRBV12-5 CASGLQTTNEKLFF TGTGCTAGTGGTTTGCAGACAACTAATGAAAAACTGTTTTTT
TRBJ2-7 . few TRBV6-1 CASSEFQGKYEQYF TGTGCCAGCAGTGAATTTCAGGGAAAATACGAGCAGTACTTC
TRBJ2-1 . once TRBV3-1/TRBV3-2 CASSQDSRSNEQFF TGTGCCAGCAGCCAAGATTCGAGGAGCAATGAGCAGTTCTTC
TRBJ1-4 TRBD1 . TRBV7-8 CASSSGQGKNEKLFF TGTGCCAGCAGCTCGGGACAGGGTAAAAATGAAAAACTGTTTTTT
TRBJ2-5 TRBD2 . TRBV3-1/TRBV3-2 CASSDRMTSGGYQETQYF TGTGCCAGCAGCGACAGGATGACTAGCGGGGGGTACCAAGAGACCCAGTACTTC
TRBJ2-7 TRBD1 few TRBV2 CATTRGPYEQYF TGTGCCACCACTAGGGGGCCCTACGAGCAGTACTTC
TRBJ2-7 . once TRBV7-6 CASSPGLMSSEQYF TGTGCCAGCAGCCCAGGACTAATGTCTTCCGAGCAGTACTTC
TRBJ2-7 TRBD1 . TRBV19 CASSIDNRGSYEQYF TGTGCCAGTAGTATAGATAACAGGGGCTCCTACGAGCAGTACTTC
TRBJ2-7 TRBD1 . TRBV5-1 CASSKRQGAGTYEQYF TGCGCCAGCAGCAAGAGACAGGGGGCAGGGACCTACGAGCAGTACTTC
TRBJ1-3 . . TRBV13 CASSWLVENTIYF TGTGCCAGCAGCTGGTTAGTCGAAAACACCATATATTTT
TRBJ2-3 . . TRBV7-3 CASSLTGSTDTQYF TGTGCCAGCAGCTTAACTGGCAGCACAGATACGCAGTATTTT
TRBJ2-7 . . TRBV7-9 CASSLGVQALEQYF TGTGCCAGCAGCTTAGGGGTTCAGGCCCTCGAGCAGTACTTC
TRBJ2-7 . . TRBV18 CASSDGSSYEQYF TGTGCCAGCTCAGACGGGAGCTCCTACGAGCAGTACTTC
TRBJ2-7 . once TRBV6-6 CASSYPFSGREQYF TGTGCCAGCAGTTACCCCTTCTCGGGGAGGGAGCAGTACTTC
TRBJ2-1 TRBD2 . TRBV5-6 CASAFLAGEQFF TGTGCCAGCGCCTTTCTAGCGGGGGAGCAGTTCTTC
TRBJ1-5 TRBD1 . TRBV6-6 CASNGQGLNQPQHF TGTGCCAGCAATGGACAGGGGCTCAATCAGCCCCAGCATTTT
TRBJ1-2 TRBD1 . TRBV11-2 CASSPGTGGFGYTF TGTGCCAGCAGCCCCGGGACAGGGGGCTTTGGCTACACCTTC
TRBJ1-1 . few TRBV9 CASSGSDPLGDTEAFF TGTGCCAGCAGCGGATCGGACCCCTTAGGGGACACTGAAGCTTTCTTT
TRBJ2-7 TRBD1 . TRBV30 CAWSADRANEQYF TGTGCCTGGAGTGCTGACAGGGCTAACGAGCAGTACTTC
TRBJ1-5 . . TRBV19 CASSIKIGEPQHF TGTGCCAGTAGTATTAAGATCGGTGAGCCCCAGCATTTT
TRBJ1-4 TRBD1 . TRBV3-1/TRBV3-2 CASSQDDRAAEKLFF TGTGCCAGCAGCCAAGATGACAGGGCTGCCGAAAAACTGTTTTTT
TRBJ2-5 . . TRBV5-6 CASSFGGRETQYF TGTGCCAGCAGCTTCGGGGGTCGAGAGACCCAGTACTTC